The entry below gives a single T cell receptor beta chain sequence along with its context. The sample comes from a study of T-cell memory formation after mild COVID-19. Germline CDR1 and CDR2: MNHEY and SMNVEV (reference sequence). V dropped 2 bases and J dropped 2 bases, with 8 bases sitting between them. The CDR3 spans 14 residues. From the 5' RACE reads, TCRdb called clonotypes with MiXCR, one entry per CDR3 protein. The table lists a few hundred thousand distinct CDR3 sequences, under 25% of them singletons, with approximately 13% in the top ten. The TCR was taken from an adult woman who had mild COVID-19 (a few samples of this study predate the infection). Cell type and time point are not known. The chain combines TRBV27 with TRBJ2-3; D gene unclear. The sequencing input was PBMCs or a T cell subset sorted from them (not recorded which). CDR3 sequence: CASSLNRVTDTQYF. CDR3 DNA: TGTGCCAGCAGTTTAAATCGTGTCACAGATACGCAGTATTTT.